The clone carrying this T cell receptor (beta chain) showed up just a few times. Its antigen is currently unknown. This sample is part of a study of regulatory T cells in long-lasting Graves disease. Both iRepertoire HTBI primers and Arm-PCR of CDR3 regions were used to build the TCR beta libraries. TCRdb reprocessed the multiplex PCR reads via MiXCR and lists one record per CDR3 protein. The sample includes some 250,000 distinct CDR3 sequences, about 20% of them seen just once. Time point given: newly diagnosed GD, antithyroid drugs for less than 3 months. The TCR library was made from RNA extracted from PBMCs. In Xi'an, China, an endocrinology department was the source of patients. Regarding the study as a whole: Whereas new patients shared 870 or so public clonotypes, persistent patients shared more, at about 2,700.

Germline assignment: CDR1 LNHDA and CDR2 SQIVND (reference sequence). The CDR3 covers 15 residues. The junction had 5 bases not matched to a gene; V was cut back by 5 bases and J by 7 bases. This sample also appeared in a second study, on T cells in Graves' hyperthyroidism and ophthalmopathy.

This chain uses TRBV19 with TRBJ2-2, with TRBD1 matching over 12 bases. The material was peripheral blood mononuclear cells (PBMCs), obtained at new diagnosis, from a patient treated with antithyroid drugs. The sequence was obtained from a woman aged 25 to 39 with Graves disease. This CDR3 reads CASSRGQGAFGELFF. For the CDR3, the DNA is TGTGCCAGTAGTCGGGGACAGGGGGCTTTCGGGGAGCTGTTTTTT.